A selection of T cell receptor beta chains follows, all from one sample in a study of read filtering for tumor transcriptome and immune sequencing. MiXCR, run by TCRdb on the reads, gives a single entry per CDR3 protein. The data hold 75,000 to 95,000 distinct CDR3 sequences, with around a fifth observed a single time. Sequenced: a population of CD138-negative cells sorted from bone marrow. All receptors derive from a donor at least 40 years old with multiple myeloma. The CDR3 runs from the conserved cysteine through the conserved F or W. A D gene is named only where the DNA matches it firmly. Only some rows state a clone size, as once, few, many or a class for expanded clones.

- | - | TRBJ2-7 | TRBV19 | CASGDGDYEQYF | TGTGCCAGTGGGGATGGGGACTACGAGCAGTACTTC
few | - | TRBJ2-6 | TRBV6-5 | CASSYSRSGANVLTF | TGTGCCAGCAGTTACTCGAGGTCTGGGGCCAACGTCCTGACTTTC
many | - | TRBJ1-1 | TRBV18 | CASSPRMGSTEAFF | TGTGCCAGCTCACCACGGATGGGGAGTACTGAAGCTTTCTTT
many | - | TRBJ2-5 | TRBV7-9 | CASSLGNGETQYF | TGTGCCAGCTCGTTGGGTAACGGGGAGACCCAGTACTTC
- | - | TRBJ2-3 | TRBV29-1 | CSVEDSAATDTQYF | TGCAGCGTTGAAGATAGCGCCGCCACAGATACGCAGTATTTT
few | - | TRBJ2-3 | TRBV3-1 | CAGSPSGGTRTDTQYF | TGTGCCGGCAGCCCCTCTGGGGGAACGCGTACAGATACGCAGTATTTT
many | - | TRBJ2-1 | TRBV29-1 | CSVFIRDRGTGYNEQFF | TGCAGCGTTTTTATCAGGGATCGCGGGACGGGATACAATGAGCAGTTCTTC
many | - | TRBJ2-1 | TRBV6-5 | CATRRTESYNEQFF | TGTGCCACCAGGCGGACAGAGTCCTACAATGAGCAGTTCTTC
many | - | TRBJ2-1 | TRBV6-1 | CASTLFRVNEQFF | TGTGCCAGCACCCTCTTCAGGGTAAATGAGCAGTTCTTC
many | - | TRBJ2-2 | TRBV29-1 | CSVGLSRSGELFF | TGCAGCGTGGGCCTTAGCCGGTCCGGGGAGCTGTTTTTT
many | - | TRBJ1-5 | TRBV20-1 | CSAIRTDYSNQPQHF | TGCAGTGCTATTAGGACGGACTATAGCAATCAGCCCCAGCATTTT
many | - | TRBJ2-7 | TRBV30 | CAWSVPGPYEQYF | TGTGCCTGGAGTGTACCAGGGCCCTACGAGCAGTACTTC
many | TRBD1 | TRBJ2-7 | TRBV5-1 | CASMPGGWDGGVYEQYF | TGCGCCAGCATGCCAGGGGGTTGGGACGGCGGAGTATACGAGCAGTACTTC
- | TRBD2 | TRBJ2-1 | TRBV6-5 | CASYSGGGSSYNEQFF | TGTGCCAGCTACAGCGGGGGGGGGAGCTCCTACAATGAGCAGTTCTTC
many | - | TRBJ2-2 | TRBV19 | CASSRTGELFF | TGTGCCAGTAGCCGTACCGGGGAGCTGTTTTTT
once | - | TRBJ2-5 | TRBV28 | CASSSPDKRETQYF | TGTGCCAGCAGTTCCCCGGACAAGCGGGAGACCCAGTACTTC
many | TRBD1 | TRBJ2-1 | TRBV9 | CASSVQGAPYNEQFF | TGTGCCAGCAGCGTACAGGGGGCCCCCTACAATGAGCAGTTCTTC
many | - | TRBJ1-1 | TRBV18 | CASSYTERTEAFF | TGTGCCAGCTCGTACACGGAGAGGACTGAAGCTTTCTTT
- | TRBD1 | TRBJ1-1 | TRBV12-3/TRBV12-4 | CASRQRDRRTEAFF | TGTGCCAGCAGACAACGGGACAGGAGGACTGAAGCTTTCTTT
- | - | TRBJ1-3 | TRBV9 | CASSVSGNTIYF | TGTGCCAGCAGCGTATCTGGAAACACCATATATTTT
- | TRBD1 | TRBJ2-1 | TRBV6-5 | CASSYMPGQGGNEQFF | TGTGCCAGCAGTTACATGCCGGGACAGGGGGGGAATGAGCAGTTCTTC
many | TRBD1 | TRBJ1-5 | TRBV2 | CASSVGGQGHQPQHF | TGTGCCAGCAGTGTGGGGGGACAGGGCCATCAGCCCCAGCATTTT
many | - | TRBJ2-5 | TRBV20-1 | CSEGTHASQETQYF | TGCAGTGAGGGGACTCACGCGTCCCAAGAGACCCAGTACTTC